The next 18 T cell receptor beta chains were all read from a single sample in a study of blood T cell repertoires in COVID-19 (dated by TCRdb to 2020 to 2021). Library prep was done by the immunoSEQ multiplex PCR assay. TCRdb's version of the immuneACCESS table is confined to in-frame rearrangements and falls short of the full clone set. An unresolved V gene accounts for under half of the shortfall where checked; the remainder is of unknown origin. The sample data list around 300,000 clones, and roughly 89% of these were observed just once. About 3% of the sample is held by the ten biggest clonotypes. Material for sequencing was peripheral blood. Every receptor here comes from a woman aged 30 to 39 with active or convalescent COVID-19.

This rearrangement joins TRBV11-2 to TRBJ2-5; the match to TRBD2 covers 16 bases. Trimming cost V 5 bases and J 5 bases; bases outside gene matches: 8. Germline values: CDR1 SGHAT, CDR2 FQNNGV. The length of the CDR3 is 17 residues. The CDR3 protein is CASSLGTSGGASETQYF. In DNA form, the CDR3 reads TGTGCCAGCAGCCTCGGGACTAGCGGGGGGGCTAGTGAGACCCAGTACTTC.

The DNA of the CDR3 is TGTGCCAGTAGACATACAGGGGTAGGCACAGATACGCAGTATTTT. Translated, it gives CASRHTGVGTDTQYF. The chain is built from TRBV19 and TRBJ2-3, with 7 nucleotides matching TRBD1. V lost 6 bases to trimming and J lost 1 base; unmatched junction nucleotides: 7. The length of the CDR3 is 15 residues. The V gene's germline CDR1 is LNHDA and CDR2 SQIVND (reference sequence).

This clone was picked up one time. The genes are TRBV29-1 and TRBJ1-2, with 10 bases aligning to TRBD1. With 6 bases clipped from V and 4 bases from J, the junction kept 8 bases outside the gene matches. The germline V gene has CDR1 SQVTM and CDR2 ANQGSEA. This CDR3 has 14 residues. The CDR3 DNA is TGCAGCGTGGACGACAGGGGGCCGAGCTATGGCTACACCTTC. Translating it yields CSVDDRGPSYGYTF.

The genes are TRBV30 and TRBJ2-1; tentatively, D is TRBD1 (6 bases). Trimming shortened V by 5 bases and J by 9 bases, and 14 bases separated the two germline ends. This CDR3 is 12 amino acids long. Germline CDR1 reads GTSNPN; CDR2 reads SVGIG (reference sequence). CDR3 bases: TGTGCCTGGGACGTAGGGGGTGGTGAGCAGTTCTTC. It yields the protein CAWDVGGGEQFF.

This clone was observed a few times. The chain recombines TRBV10-3 with TRBJ2-7, with 8 bases fitting TRBD2. CDR1 ENHRY and CDR2 SYGVKD come from the germline V gene. The CDR3 is 16 residues long. Trimming at V came to 8 bases and at J to 0 bases, leaving 12 bases not matched to a gene. Here the CDR3 DNA reads TGTGCCATCGGTCGGTCCAGCGGGGGACTCTCCTACGAGCAGTACTTC. Its protein product is CAIGRSSGGLSYEQYF.

V gene TRBV23-1 combines with J gene TRBJ1-5; perhaps TRBD1 as D (5 bases). TRBV23-1 is known as an ORF, though its function is uncertain. The germline V and J ends were trimmed by 2 bases and 6 bases, with 17 bases remaining between them. The CDR3 is 16 amino acids. The DNA for the CDR3 is TGCGCCAGCAGTCAAGTACCACAGGTTTTCCGTCAGCCCCAGCATTTT. Protein product: CASSQVPQVFRQPQHF.

The chain has TRBV5-1 and TRBJ1-2, with 9 bases fitting TRBD1. J gave up 2 bases and V 3 bases, and 2 bases lay outside the gene matches. This CDR3 comprises 14 residues. Germline CDR1 SGHRS, CDR2 YFSETQ. The CDR3 coding sequence is TGCGCCAGCAGCTCCGGGACAGGGAACTATGGCTACACCTTC. Translating it yields CASSSGTGNYGYTF.

This rearrangement joins TRBV19 to TRBJ1-1; 11 nucleotides agree with TRBD1. Germline CDR1 LNHDA, CDR2 SQIVND (reference sequence). J was trimmed by 4 bases and V by 3 bases; bases with no gene match: 4. The length of the CDR3 is 15 residues. The CDR3 here is CASSMSGTGGTEAFF. DNA of the CDR3: TGTGCCAGTAGTATGTCCGGGACAGGGGGCACTGAAGCTTTCTTT.

The V gene is TRBV27, the J gene TRBJ2-7; no clear D gene. From germline, CDR1 is MNHEY and CDR2 SMNVEV (reference sequence). The CDR3 has 14 amino acids. Trimming removed 1 base at V and 1 base at J, with 8 bases between. In DNA form, the CDR3 reads TGTGCCAGCAGTTTATACGGCGGATCCTACGAGCAGTACTTC. It yields the protein CASSLYGGSYEQYF.

The J gene is TRBJ2-7, the V gene TRBV30; the match to TRBD1 covers 10 bases. Germline assignment: CDR1 GTSNPN and CDR2 SVGIG (reference sequence). The ends lost 3 bases at V and 2 bases at J; junction bases unmatched: 7. The CDR3 is 15 residues long. This CDR3 is CAWRNPGQGTYEQYF. CDR3 DNA: TGTGCCTGGAGAAACCCGGGACAGGGGACCTACGAGCAGTACTTC.

This CDR3 reads CASSFSGDTGELFF. The CDR3 DNA reads as TGTGCCAGCAGCTTTAGCGGGGACACCGGGGAGCTGTTTTTT. The chain employs TRBV7-2 and TRBJ2-2, with TRBD2 matching over 8 bases. V was clipped by 3 bases and J by 3 bases; unmatched bases: 0. There are 14 residues in the CDR3. The V gene's germline CDR1 is SGHTA and CDR2 FQGNSA.

The chain couples TRBV4-3 to TRBJ1-4; 8 positions match TRBD1. The V gene end was trimmed by 1 base and the J gene end by 6 bases; junction bases not matched to a gene: 7. Germline V gives CDR1 LGHNA, CDR2 YSLEER. CDR3 size: 16 residues. The CDR3 nucleotides read TGCGCCAGCAGCCAAGGCAGGCAGGGGGCGTATGAAAAACTGTTTTTT. Its translation: CASSQGRQGAYEKLFF.

V usage is TRBV5-1 and J usage is TRBJ1-3, with 7 positions matching TRBD1. V was pared by 4 bases and J by 1 base, with 2 bases of the junction left unmatched. Germline values: CDR1 SGHRS, CDR2 YFSETQ. The CDR3 loop spans 14 amino acids. CDR3 in amino acids: CASSRDSSGNTIYF. The CDR3 nucleotides are TGCGCCAGCAGCCGGGACAGTTCTGGAAACACCATATATTTT.

The chain uses TRBV28 and TRBJ1-2; D is perhaps TRBD1 (5 bases). Germline lookup yields CDR1 MDHEN and CDR2 SYDVKM. Trimming took 5 bases from V and 8 from J, leaving 12 bases between them. The CDR3 runs 12 residues. CDR3 sequence (DNA): TGTGCCAGCAGTCCCAGGGCTGGGGGCTACACCTTC. Translation gives CASSPRAGGYTF.

This clone was counted a single time. The rearrangement links TRBV10-2 to TRBJ2-1; TRBD2 matches 9 bases. The V and J ends lost 0 bases and 2 bases, in that order; junction bases with no gene match: 2. The CDR3 is 16 residues long. Per germline, CDR1 WSHSY and CDR2 SAAADI. The CDR3 reads CASSESRGGAYNEQFF. The CDR3, as DNA: TGCGCCAGCAGTGAGTCCCGCGGGGGGGCCTACAATGAGCAGTTCTTC.

The chain recombines TRBV9 with TRBJ1-1; TRBD1 matches at 7 bases. Germline CDR1 is SGDLS and CDR2 is YYNGEE. The V and J ends lost 4 bases and 3 bases, in that order; junction bases with no gene match: 6. CDR3 length: 14 residues. CDR3 residues: CASSPTGVYTEAFF. CDR3 nucleotides: TGTGCCAGCAGCCCCACAGGGGTTTACACTGAAGCTTTCTTT.

DNA of the CDR3: TGTGCCACCAGCAGAGATCGTGGCCGTGGTGAAGCTTTCTTT. As protein: CATSRDRGRGEAFF. The chain joins TRBV15 to TRBJ1-1; D is unresolved. Germline loops: CDR1 LNHNV, CDR2 YYDKDF (reference sequence). V was clipped by 0 bases and J by 7 bases, with 12 bases between them. This CDR3 has 14 amino acids.

This clone is a singleton in its sample. The chain carries TRBV6-6 and TRBJ2-3; 9 positions match TRBD1. V lost 4 bases, J lost 7 bases, and 12 bases stayed unmatched. The CDR3 loop spans 16 amino acids. Germline CDR1 is MNHNY and CDR2 is SVGAGI (reference sequence). CDR3 DNA: TGTGCCAGCAGTTCCCAGATGACAGGGGGAGGCCATACGCAGTATTTT. Translating it yields CASSSQMTGGGHTQYF.